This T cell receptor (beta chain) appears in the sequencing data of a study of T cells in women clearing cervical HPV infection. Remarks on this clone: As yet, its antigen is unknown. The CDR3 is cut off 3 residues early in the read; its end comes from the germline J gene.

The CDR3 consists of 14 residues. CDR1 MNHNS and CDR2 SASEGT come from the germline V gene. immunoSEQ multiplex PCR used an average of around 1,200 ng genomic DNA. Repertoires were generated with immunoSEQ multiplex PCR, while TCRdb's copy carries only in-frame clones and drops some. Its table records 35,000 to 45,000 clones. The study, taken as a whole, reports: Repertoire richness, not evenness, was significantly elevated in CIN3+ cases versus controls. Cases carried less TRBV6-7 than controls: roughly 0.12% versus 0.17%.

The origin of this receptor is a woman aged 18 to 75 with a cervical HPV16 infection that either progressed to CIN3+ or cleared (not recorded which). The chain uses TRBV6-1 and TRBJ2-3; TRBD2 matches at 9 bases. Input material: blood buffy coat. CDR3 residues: CASSERGGRETQYF. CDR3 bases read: TGTGCCAGCAGTGAGCGGGGGGGCAGAGAGACG.